This is a list of T cell receptor beta chains from one sample in a study of CD8+ T cells in alopecia areata. Using immunoSEQ multiplex PCR, the repertoire was profiled, and TCRdb retains in-frame clones only, with some absent. The sample lists a few hundred thousand clones, more than 45% occurring once. The source was CD4+ T cells sorted from blood, collected at week 4, from a patient treated with tofacitinib. These receptors were obtained from a human donor with alopecia areata. Each CDR3 is given with its conserved first and last residue. D genes are given only for firm matches. Clone sizes are given selectively: once, few, many, or a class where the clone is expanded.

V	size	D	J	CDR3	DNA
TRBV30	.	TRBD2	TRBJ2-3	CAWRGKRGYTDTQYF	TGTGCCTGGAGGGGTAAGCGGGGCTACACAGATACGCAGTATTTT
TRBV29-1	.	.	TRBJ1-1	CSVERQKNTEAFF	TGCAGCGTTGAAAGACAGAAGAACACTGAAGCTTTCTTT
TRBV20-1	.	TRBD2	TRBJ2-2	CSARETGELFF	TGCAGTGCGCGGGAGACCGGGGAGCTGTTTTTT
TRBV30	.	.	TRBJ2-5	CAWNRDPETQYF	TGTGCCTGGAATCGGGATCCAGAGACCCAGTACTTC
TRBV25-1	few	.	TRBJ2-6	CASSPGGGAWTGANVLTF	TGTGCCAGCAGCCCCGGTGGGGGCGCGTGGACTGGGGCCAACGTCCTGACTTTC
TRBV15	.	TRBD1	TRBJ1-2	CATSSPTGSGYTF	TGTGCCACCAGCAGCCCGACAGGGAGCGGCTACACCTTC
TRBV5-6	few	TRBD2	TRBJ2-6	CASSPKGLAAHSGANVLTF	TGTGCCAGCAGCCCTAAGGGACTAGCGGCGCACTCTGGGGCCAACGTCCTGACTTTC
TRBV5-6	few	TRBD2	TRBJ2-1	CASSSPGLANEQFF	TGTGCCAGCAGCTCACCGGGACTAGCGAATGAGCAGTTCTTC
TRBV5-1	few	TRBD2	TRBJ2-7	CASNDPSGGYEQYF	TGCGCCAGCAACGACCCTAGCGGGGGCTACGAGCAGTACTTC
TRBV5-1	.	.	TRBJ2-7	CASSSLGGVEQYF	TGCGCCAGCAGCTCGTTAGGGGGAGTCGAGCAGTACTTC